The 3 T cell receptor beta chains listed next were all sequenced from one sample in a study of blood T cell repertoires in COVID-19. Method: immunoSEQ multiplex PCR; TCRdb's copy keeps in-frame clones and lacks some. The top ten clones hold around 5.8% of a sample with around 200,000 clones, around 80% of them seen once. The sequencing sample was made of peripheral blood. The receptors were gathered from a woman aged 70-85 years with acute or convalescent COVID-19.

The CDR3 protein is CASSATGDTEAFF. CDR3 coding DNA: TGTGCCAGTAGCGCGACAGGGGACACTGAAGCTTTCTTT. The chain has TRBV19 and TRBJ1-1, with 8 bases lining up with TRBD1. The V gene's germline CDR1 is LNHDA and CDR2 SQIVND (reference sequence). CDR3 length: 13 amino acids. Trimming took 6 bases from V and 3 from J; bases not matched to a gene: 3. The whole variable domain, filled in from reference TRBV19 and TRBJ1-1, reads DGGITQSPKYLFRKEGQNVTLSCEQNLNHDAMYWYRQDPGQGLRLIYYSQIVNDFQKGDIAEGYSVSREKKESFPLTVTSAQKNPTAFYLCASSATGDTEAFFGQGTRLTVV.

This clone was detected only a few times. The genes are TRBV5-6 and TRBJ1-3, with 7 bases identical to TRBD1. CDR1 SGHDT and CDR2 YYEEEE come from the germline V gene. The CDR3 spans 15 residues. V lost 4 bases, J lost 3 bases, and 7 bases stayed unmatched. Written as DNA, the CDR3 is TGTGCCAGCAGCGTAGGGGGCGGCGTTGGAAACACCATATATTTT. This encodes CASSVGGGVGNTIYF.

In DNA form, the CDR3 reads TGTGCCAGCAGACTACTAGCGGAGAACTACGAGCAGTACTTC. It specifies CASRLLAENYEQYF. This chain connects TRBV2 to TRBJ2-7, with 8 bases lining up with TRBD2. Germline V gene sequence: CDR1 SNHLY, CDR2 FYNNEI. CDR3 length: 14 amino acids. Unmatched junction bases numbered 7, after V lost 6 bases and J lost 3 bases.